This T cell receptor (beta chain) emerged from a study of cytomegalovirus exposure and HLA in healthy donors. The CDR3 consists of 10 residues. This clone was seen only a few times. As yet, its antigen is unknown. Notes on the study in general: A reported reduction in N-insertions relative to the 666-donor mean was seen in an Asian-associated ancestry cluster in a later analysis.

The PCR contained 60 Vbeta and 13 Jbeta primers. Method: immunoSEQ multiplex PCR; TCRdb's copy keeps in-frame clones and lacks some. Of 150,000 to 200,000 clones detected, 75% to 90% appear once; the ten largest clones hold just under 2%. Sequenced sample: PBMCs. The source is a woman under 30 in good health and CMV-seronegative. This chain joins TRBV12-1 and TRBJ2-5; whether TRBD2, the table's D call, matches the DNA was not checked. TRBV12-1 is termed a pseudogene. The CDR3 sequence: CASPSEEQYF. CDR3 bases: TGTGCCAGCCCCTCTGAGGAGCAGTACTTC.